The clone carrying this TCR beta chain occurred many times. This sample was taken from a study of T cells in Graves' hyperthyroidism and ophthalmopathy. Overall study: At initial diagnosis, before any treatment had begun, peripheral blood was obtained.

Hyperthyroidism had been newly diagnosed in patients aged 18 to 65, and its duration was under 2 months. From under 12 ml of fresh peripheral blood, PBMCs were isolated. RNA transcripts were the template for amplifying TCR beta CDR3 regions. The study used the HTBI primer set for a first-round RT-PCR of the TCR CDR3. MiXCR was run by TCRdb on the multiplex PCR reads, yielding one entry per CDR3 protein. Of around 300,000 distinct CDR3 sequences in the sample, over 11% were seen once. The receptor's source is a woman in her twenties or thirties with Graves' hyperthyroidism. The sample was blood.

The CDR3 DNA is TGTGCCAGCAGCCAGTCAGGTCAGAACACTGAAGCTTTCTTT. Its protein product is CASSQSGQNTEAFF. This rearrangement joins TRBV3-1 to TRBJ1-1, with D hard to call. CDR3 size: 14 residues. Germline CDR1 and CDR2: LGHDT and YNNKEL (reference sequence). Deletions cut 3 bases from V and 1 base from J, with 9 bases between.